The next 25 T cell receptor beta chains were all read from a single sample in a study of beta chain features in type 1 diabetes. Expressed TCRB transcripts were sequenced because the entire RNA isolate underwent reverse transcription. Profiling relied on immunoSEQ multiplex PCR, and the TCRdb table lists in-frame clones only, not all of them. In the table there are under 500,000 clones, approximately 30% of which are singletons. Sequencing used naive CD4+ T cells from blood. The receptors were gathered from a young man in good health.

In regard to this clone: Other DNA variants within this sample encode the same CDR3. The chain has TRBV2 and TRBJ1-5; D is uncertain. Trimming took 4 bases from V and 7 from J, leaving 5 bases between them. The CDR3 is 11 amino acids. Germline V gene lookup returns CDR1 SNHLY and CDR2 FYNNEI. CDR3 coding DNA: TGTGCCAGCAGTGTGGGGCAGCCCCAGCATTTT. This encodes CASSVGQPQHF.

This chain joins TRBV2 and TRBJ2-1, with a possible D match to TRBD1 (7 bases). Germline V gene data show CDR1 as SNHLY and CDR2 as FYNNEI. Trimming took 8 bases from V and 5 from J, leaving 13 bases between them. The CDR3 has 13 amino acids. The CDR3 sequence: CASGGDSHNEQFF. The CDR3 DNA reads as TGTGCCAGCGGCGGGGACAGCCACAATGAGCAGTTCTTC.

The V call is TRBV10-3, the J call TRBJ2-6; no clear D gene. Germline V gene sequence: CDR1 ENHRY, CDR2 SYGVKD. V dropped 4 bases and J dropped 4 bases, with 8 bases sitting between them. The CDR3 spans 14 residues. The CDR3 coding sequence is TGTGCCATCAGTGGTTCTCTGGGGGCCAACGTCCTGACTTTC. This translates into CAISGSLGANVLTF.

This clone was seen more than once but under ten times. This chain uses TRBV15 with TRBJ2-1; TRBD2 matches at 11 bases. Germline V CDR1 and CDR2: LNHNV, YYDKDF (reference sequence). CDR3 size: 16 residues. V shed 1 base, J shed 2 bases, and the junction held 1 base outside the gene matches. CDR3 amino acids: CATSRVTSGAYNEQFF. The CDR3, as DNA: TGTGCCACCAGCAGAGTGACTAGCGGGGCCTACAATGAGCAGTTCTTC.

The J gene is TRBJ2-7, the V gene TRBV30, with 8 bases aligning to TRBD2. The V segment lost 4 bases and the J segment 9 bases; nucleotides outside the gene matches: 8. Germline V gene sequence: CDR1 GTSNPN, CDR2 SVGIG (reference sequence). The CDR3 contains 12 residues. In DNA form, the CDR3 reads TGTGCCTGGAAACCGGGAGGGCCCGTGCAGTACTTC. Translation gives CAWKPGGPVQYF.

V gene TRBV7-8 combines with J gene TRBJ2-7; TRBD2 matches 11 bases. The ends lost 6 bases at V and 6 bases at J; junction bases unmatched: 13. The CDR3 contains 16 residues. Germline CDR1 is SGHVS and CDR2 is FQNEAQ. CDR3 DNA: TGTGCCAGCAGTTCCCTCGAGGGGACTAGCGGTCGCGAGCAGTACTTC. It yields the protein CASSSLEGTSGREQYF. Looking up the rest from reference TRBV7-8 and TRBJ2-7 gives the full variable domain: GAGVSQSPRYKVAKRGQDVALRCDPISGHVSLFWYQQALGQGPEFLTYFQNEAQLDKSGLPSDRFFAERPEGSVSTLKIQRTQQEDSAVYLCASSSLEGTSGREQYFGPGTRLTVT.

This clone was detected once. The V call is TRBV10-3, the J call TRBJ2-7; D call uncertain. V was pared by 4 bases and J by 0 bases, with 10 bases between. Germline values: CDR1 ENHRY, CDR2 SYGVKD. This CDR3 has 14 residues. CDR3 DNA sequence: TGTGCCATCAGTGGGACCGGCTCCTCCTACGAGCAGTACTTC. Protein sequence: CAISGTGSSYEQYF.

This sequence joins TRBV11-2 and TRBJ2-5, with D hard to call. CDR1 and CDR2 (germline): SGHAT, FQNNGV. V gave up 5 bases and J gave up 9 bases, with 10 bases separating them. This CDR3 comprises 11 residues. The CDR3 nucleotides read TGTGCCAGCAGCATACTGGAGTCCCAGTACTTC. Translation: CASSILESQYF.

This sequence joins TRBV4-3 and TRBJ2-5, with TRBD1 as a possible D gene (5 bases). The V gene lost 0 bases and the J gene lost 5 bases, with 13 bases spanning the gap. The CDR3 length is 15 residues. Germline values: CDR1 LGHNA, CDR2 YSLEER. The CDR3 here is CASSQEIGVVETQYF. Written as DNA, the CDR3 is TGCGCCAGCAGCCAAGAGATAGGGGTCGTGGAGACCCAGTACTTC.

In this sample, this clone turned up a few times. The chain is built from TRBV29-1 and TRBJ2-2, with a weak D call TRBD1 (6 bases). The CDR3 has 13 amino acids. CDR1 and CDR2 (germline): SQVTM, ANQGSEA. V was shortened by 4 bases and J by 2 bases, with 8 bases between the two germline ends. For the CDR3, the DNA is TGCAGCGTTGGGACAGCTAACACCGGGGAGCTGTTTTTT. Translation: CSVGTANTGELFF.

This clone occurred a few times. The V gene is TRBV28, the J gene TRBJ2-4; the D gene could be TRBD1 or TRBD2 (5 bases each). V was pared by 2 bases and J by 15 bases, with 14 bases between. The CDR3 loop spans 12 amino acids. The germline V gene encodes CDR1 MDHEN and CDR2 SYDVKM. For the CDR3, the DNA is TGTGCCAGCAGTTTAAGTGAAAGGGGACGGTACTTC. It encodes CASSLSERGRYF.

The chain employs TRBV9 and TRBJ2-3; TRBD2 agrees at 9 bases. CDR1 and CDR2 from the germline V gene are SGDLS and YYNGEE. CDR3 length equals 16 residues. V was pared by 4 bases and J by 2 bases, with 8 bases of the junction left unmatched. CDR3 region: CASSLTGTSLTDTQYF. The CDR3 DNA follows: TGTGCCAGCAGCCTAACCGGGACTAGCCTCACAGATACGCAGTATTTT.

This clone was seen only a few times. This chain joins TRBV4-1 and TRBJ2-7, with 7 bases matching TRBD2. Trimming at V came to 4 bases and at J to 0 bases, leaving 9 bases not matched to a gene. Germline V gene sequence: CDR1 MGHRA, CDR2 YSYEKL. The length of the CDR3 is 16 residues. The CDR3 bases are TGCGCCAGCAGCCGAGTTCTGAGCGGGACCTCCTACGAGCAGTACTTC. Its protein is CASSRVLSGTSYEQYF.

Details on this clone: Germline is not matched at one junction end, which may reflect a read error. The J gene is TRBJ1-1, the V gene TRBV29-1; D unresolved. Per germline, CDR1 SQVTM and CDR2 ANQGSEA. The CDR3 totals 13 residues. As DNA, the CDR3 is TGCATCGTTGATTGGTCAGTGGATACTGAAGCTTTCTTT. This encodes CIVDWSVDTEAFF.

The V and J genes are TRBV7-2 and TRBJ2-7; 9 nucleotides line up with TRBD2. The germline CDR1 and CDR2 sequences are SGHTA and FQGNSA. The J segment lost 6 bases and the V segment lost 3 bases, leaving 6 bases of the junction unmatched. The CDR3 has 14 residues. The CDR3 nucleotides are TGTGCCAGCAGCTTCAGCCTAGCGGGGACCGAGCAGTACTTC. Its translation is CASSFSLAGTEQYF.

This rearrangement joins TRBV18 to TRBJ2-7; either TRBD1 or TRBD2 may supply D (7 bases each). The germline V gene has CDR1 KGHSH and CDR2 LQKENI. V was shortened by 6 bases and J by 0 bases, with 21 bases between the two germline ends. The CDR3 contains 17 residues. The CDR3 coding sequence is TGTGCCAGCTCCAGACCGGAGCGGGACAGAGTCTCCTACGAGCAGTACTTC. Residues: CASSRPERDRVSYEQYF.

The sample holds a few counts of this clone. This chain links TRBV18 with TRBJ2-5; TRBD1 matches 8 bases. Trimming removed 5 bases from V and 5 bases from J; junction bases left unmatched: 4. The V gene's germline CDR1 is KGHSH and CDR2 LQKENI. The CDR3 consists of 13 residues. CDR3 DNA sequence: TGTGCCAGCTCAGCAGGGGGCCTGGAGACCCAGTACTTC. It yields the protein CASSAGGLETQYF.

This chain connects TRBV11-3 to TRBJ2-1, with 16 positions matching TRBD2. Germline CDR1 is SGHNT and CDR2 is YENEEA. V shed 4 bases and J 8 bases; nucleotides not matched to a gene: 5. The CDR3 spans 16 residues. The CDR3 loop reads CASSSGTSGRGDEQFF. CDR3 DNA: TGTGCCAGCAGCTCCGGGACTAGCGGGAGGGGCGATGAGCAGTTCTTC.

CDR3 DNA sequence: TGTGCCAGCAGCGTAGCCCCTACCGGCCGGGCCGCAGATACGCAGTATTTT. This gives the protein CASSVAPTGRAADTQYF. This chain uses TRBV9 with TRBJ2-3; D remains unclear. Trimming pared 0 bases from V and 4 bases from J, leaving 18 bases between. The CDR3 is 17 residues long. Germline V lookup: CDR1 SGDLS, CDR2 YYNGEE.

V usage is TRBV5-6 and J usage is TRBJ2-7, with a tentative D call TRBD2 (5 bases). The CDR3 runs 11 residues. Germline V gene lookup returns CDR1 SGHDT and CDR2 YYEEEE. V was cut by 2 bases and J by 5 bases, with 5 bases left in between. CDR3 loop: CASSLADEQYF. CDR3 bases: TGTGCCAGCAGCTTAGCGGACGAGCAGTACTTC.

The V and J genes are TRBV5-4 and TRBJ2-7; possibly TRBD1 for D (6 bases). The CDR3 totals 14 residues. The V end lost 0 bases, the J end lost 3 bases, and 10 bases lay between the germline ends. Germline V CDR1 and CDR2: SGHNT, YYREEE (reference sequence). The CDR3 reads CASSLAQQGYEQYF. The CDR3 nucleotides read TGTGCCAGCAGCTTGGCCCAACAGGGCTACGAGCAGTACTTC.

The chain is built from TRBV5-1 and TRBJ1-2; 9 nucleotides match TRBD1. The CDR3 sequence is 14 residues long. The germline V gene has CDR1 SGHRS and CDR2 YFSETQ. The junction had 9 bases not matched to a gene; V was cut back by 4 bases and J by 8 bases. CDR3 nucleotide sequence: TGCGCCAGCAGCCCGAACCGGGACAGGGACGGCTACACCTTC. Protein product: CASSPNRDRDGYTF. Using reference TRBV5-1 and TRBJ1-2 for the parts outside the CDR3, the full variable domain is KAGVTQTPRYLIKTRGQQVTLSCSPISGHRSVSWYQQTPGQGLQFLFEYFSETQRNKGNFPGRFSGRQFSNSRSEMNVSTLELGDSALYLCASSPNRDRDGYTFGSGTRLTVV.

The CDR3 region is CASSETGAIAGYTF. In nucleotides, the CDR3 is TGTGCCAGCAGTGAAACAGGGGCAATAGCTGGCTACACCTTC. The chain carries TRBV2 and TRBJ1-2, with TRBD1 matching over 7 bases. Germline V gene lookup returns CDR1 SNHLY and CDR2 FYNNEI. The CDR3 spans 14 residues. With 2 bases clipped from V and 7 bases from J, the junction kept 7 bases outside the gene matches.

With respect to this clone: This same CDR3 is encoded by further DNA sequences in the sample. The chain uses TRBV9 and TRBJ2-2; D possibly corresponds to TRBD2 (5 bases). The CDR3 spans 15 residues. Germline V gene sequence: CDR1 SGDLS, CDR2 YYNGEE. V gave up 2 bases and J gave up 0 bases, with 8 bases separating them. The CDR3 DNA is TGTGCCAGCAGCGTTGGAGGAACGAACACCGGGGAGCTGTTTTTT. Protein sequence: CASSVGGTNTGELFF.

The chain combines TRBV4-3 with TRBJ1-4; the D gene is possibly TRBD1 (6 bases). The V and J ends lost 0 bases and 8 bases respectively, with 13 bases between them. Germline-derived CDR1 and CDR2 are LGHNA and YSLEER. This CDR3 is built from 15 residues. CDR3: CASSQEPQGYEKLFF. Written as DNA, the CDR3 is TGCGCCAGCAGCCAAGAACCACAGGGATACGAAAAACTGTTTTTT.